These 22 T cell receptor beta chains share one sample of origin, sequenced in a study of cytomegalovirus exposure and HLA in healthy donors. The study ran its PCR with 60 Vbeta and 13 Jbeta primers. Some clones are missing from TCRdb's copy, which holds only in-frame ones; the method was immunoSEQ multiplex PCR. This table holds 150,000 to 200,000 clones, 65% to 80% found once. The sequenced sample was PBMCs. These receptors came from a woman in her 40s in good health and CMV-seropositive.

This clone was found a few times. This chain links TRBV28 with TRBJ1-4, with 9 bases that match TRBD1. The germline gives CDR1 MDHEN, CDR2 SYDVKM. J gave up 8 bases and V 6 bases, and 22 bases lay outside the gene matches. The CDR3 runs to 19 residues. CDR3 amino acids: CASRHPPGTGQGLVEKLFF. The CDR3 DNA reads TGTGCCAGCAGACATCCTCCTGGGACAGGGCAGGGTTTGGTAGAAAAACTGTTTTTT.

The chain recombines TRBV28 with TRBJ1-1; D unclear. CDR1 is MDHEN, CDR2 SYDVKM, per germline. V lost 7 bases, J lost 4 bases, and 7 bases lay in between. The CDR3 consists of 11 residues. The CDR3 bases are TGTGCCAGCACCTCTTCCACTGAAGCTTTCTTT. Amino acid sequence: CASTSSTEAFF.

The rearrangement links TRBV5-1 to TRBJ2-3; a weak D match, TRBD2 (6 bases). The CDR3 spans 14 residues. The V gene lost 7 bases and the J gene lost 1 base, with 13 bases spanning the gap. Germline values: CDR1 SGHRS, CDR2 YFSETQ. Written as DNA, the CDR3 is TGCGCCAGCGGGAGGATTATTGGCACAGATACGCAGTATTTT. Translation gives CASGRIIGTDTQYF.

The V gene is TRBV5-4, the J gene TRBJ2-3; 11 bases line up with TRBD2. CDR1 and CDR2 (germline): SGHNT, YYREEE (reference sequence). V trimming: 3 bases; J trimming: 0 bases; junction bases outside the gene matches: 3. The CDR3 runs 16 residues. CDR3 sequence reads: CASSSRTSGSTDTQYF. In DNA form, the CDR3 reads TGTGCCAGCAGCTCGCGGACTAGCGGGAGCACAGATACGCAGTATTTT.

Points on this clone: The same CDR3 can be traced to other DNA sequences in this sample. The genes are TRBV9 and TRBJ2-7; 8 bases match TRBD1. The germline V gene has CDR1 SGDLS and CDR2 YYNGEE. Losses at the gene ends were 4 bases for V and 6 bases for J; bases not matched to a gene: 9. This CDR3 region has 14 residues. The CDR3 DNA follows: TGTGCCAGCAGCCCCCGACAGGGGATAGCCGAGCAGTACTTC. Encoded protein: CASSPRQGIAEQYF.

This clone was observed a handful of times. The J gene is TRBJ1-3, the V gene TRBV15, with D perhaps TRBD1 (5 bases). V was cut by 8 bases and J by 0 bases, with 14 bases left in between. The V gene's germline CDR1 is LNHNV and CDR2 YYDKDF (reference sequence). The CDR3 is 15 amino acids. CDR3: CATGVDRHSGNTIYF. The CDR3 DNA follows: TGTGCCACCGGGGTTGACAGACACTCTGGAAACACCATATATTTT. The full variable domain, with the rest looked up from reference TRBV15 and TRBJ1-3, is DAMVIQNPRYQVTQFGKPVTLSCSQTLNHNVMYWYQQKSSQAPKLLFHYYDKDFNNEADTPDNFQSRRPNTSFCFLDIRSPGLGDTAMYLCATGVDRHSGNTIYFGEGSWLTVV.

The chain has TRBV5-1 and TRBJ1-6; D remains unclear. The CDR3 sequence is 15 residues long. Trimming shortened V by 1 base and J by 5 bases, and 10 bases separated the two germline ends. In germline, CDR1 is SGHRS, CDR2 YFSETQ. DNA for the CDR3: TGCGCCAGCAGCTTGCAGGCGTCGGATAATTCACCCCTCCACTTT. It is translated as CASSLQASDNSPLHF.

This clone was found a few times. This chain connects TRBV5-6 to TRBJ1-1; tentative D call: TRBD1 (6 bases). V shed 4 bases and J shed 6 bases, with 7 bases lying between them. Germline V lookup: CDR1 SGHDT, CDR2 YYEEEE. The CDR3 extends over 11 amino acids. The CDR3 DNA reads as TGTGCCAGCAGCCAGGGGTCTGAAGCTTTCTTT. Residues: CASSQGSEAFF.

The V gene is TRBV5-1, the J gene TRBJ2-2; D unresolved. V was cut by 0 bases and J by 0 bases, with 9 bases left in between. This CDR3 contains 16 residues. Germline CDR1 SGHRS, CDR2 YFSETQ. DNA of the CDR3: TGCGCCAGCAGCTTGGCCCCCCTACCGAACACCGGGGAGCTGTTTTTT. The encoded protein is CASSLAPLPNTGELFF.

This clone was observed once. The CDR3 bases are TGTGCCTATGCGCCGGGACAGGTGACTGAAGCTTTCTTT. This gives the protein CAYAPGQVTEAFF. The chain combines TRBV30 with TRBJ1-1, with 8 bases lining up with TRBD1. The V and J ends lost 7 bases and 5 bases, in that order; junction bases with no gene match: 9. CDR1 is GTSNPN, CDR2 SVGIG, per germline (reference sequence). CDR3 length equals 13 residues.

This chain joins TRBV18 and TRBJ1-1; D gene unclear. Between the trimmed V and J ends, which lost 3 bases and 7 bases, there was a span of 9 bases. Germline-derived CDR1 and CDR2 are KGHSH and LQKENI. The CDR3 is 12 residues long. CDR3 sequence reads: CASSPMLGEAFF. DNA of the CDR3: TGTGCCAGCTCACCGATGCTAGGTGAAGCTTTCTTT.

This sequence joins TRBV5-8 and TRBJ2-5, with D perhaps matching TRBD2 (5 bases). CDR1 SGHTS and CDR2 YDEGEE come from the germline V gene. The CDR3 consists of 14 residues. Trimming removed 1 base at V and 5 bases at J, with 12 bases between. The CDR3 sequence is CASSLQYGGETQYF. The CDR3 nucleotides are TGTGCCAGCAGCTTGCAGTACGGCGGGGAGACCCAGTACTTC.

This clone appeared many times. The rearrangement links TRBV7-2 to TRBJ1-2; 8 positions agree with TRBD1. The CDR3 is 14 residues long. Germline values: CDR1 SGHTA, CDR2 FQGNSA. Germline trimming cut 1 base from V and 4 bases from J; bases unmatched to any gene: 2. The CDR3 nucleotides are TGTGCCAGCAGCTTAGAGGACAGGGCCTATGGCTACACCTTC. Translated: CASSLEDRAYGYTF.

This clone was detected a few times. This rearrangement joins TRBV5-8 to TRBJ1-1, with D unclear. The CDR3 covers 14 residues. Trimming cost V 0 bases and J 6 bases, with 12 bases left between them. Germline values: CDR1 SGHTS, CDR2 YDEGEE. The CDR3 sequence is CASSLAMLRSEAFF. CDR3 nucleotide sequence: TGTGCCAGCAGCTTGGCCATGCTCAGATCTGAAGCTTTCTTT.

V usage is TRBV2 and J usage is TRBJ2-1, with D maybe TRBD2 (7 bases). Trimming took off 6 bases at V and 3 bases at J, with 18 bases between the two ends. This CDR3 contains 16 residues. Looked up from germline, CDR1 is SNHLY and CDR2 is FYNNEI. The CDR3 loop is CASRLSGGRHYNEQFF. The DNA for the CDR3 is TGTGCCAGCAGGCTCTCCGGGGGGCGTCACTACAATGAGCAGTTCTTC. The entire variable domain, with the rest obtained from reference TRBV2 and TRBJ2-1, is as follows: EPEVTQTPSHQVTQMGQEVILRCVPISNHLYFYWYRQILGQKVEFLVSFYNNEISEKSEIFDDQFSVERPDGSNFTLKIRSTKLEDSAMYFCASRLSGGRHYNEQFFGPGTRLTVL.

This rearrangement joins TRBV11-2 to TRBJ2-7; a possible D gene is TRBD2 (6 bases). Germline V lookup: CDR1 SGHAT, CDR2 FQNNGV. The V gene lost 5 bases and the J gene lost 4 bases, with 18 bases spanning the gap. The CDR3 extends over 15 amino acids. The CDR3 DNA reads TGTGCCAGCAGCACTGTACAGGATCGGGGGTACGAGCAGTACTTC. It is translated as CASSTVQDRGYEQYF.

The chain uses TRBV6-4 and TRBJ1-2; D possibly corresponds to TRBD1 (6 bases). CDR1 is MRHNA and CDR2 is SNTAGT in the germline V gene. Trimming stripped 5 bases from V and 7 bases from J, with 11 bases between. This CDR3 spans 12 amino acids. The CDR3 DNA reads as TGTGCCAGCAGTCCAGGGGTTGGTGGCTACACCTTC. This gives the protein CASSPGVGGYTF.

The chain employs TRBV7-2 and TRBJ2-7; D may be TRBD1 (6 bases). V lost 4 bases to trimming and J lost 6 bases, with 13 bases between them. The length of the CDR3 is 13 residues. Germline lookup yields CDR1 SGHTA and CDR2 FQGNSA. CDR3 sequence reads: CASSSKDRREQYF. In nucleotides, the CDR3 is TGTGCCAGCAGCTCCAAGGACAGACGCGAGCAGTACTTC.

V usage is TRBV5-4 and J usage is TRBJ2-5; 8 nucleotides agree with TRBD1. V gave up 2 bases and J gave up 4 bases; unmatched junction bases: 4. This CDR3 contains 14 residues. Germline CDR1 is SGHNT and CDR2 is YYREEE (reference sequence). The CDR3, as DNA: TGTGCCAGCAGCTTTCAGGGGGCAGGAGAGACCCAGTACTTC. Amino acid sequence: CASSFQGAGETQYF.

DNA of the CDR3: TGTGCCAGCAGCCTAGGGGCGGCAGGGGGCACCGGGGAGCTGTTTTTT. Translating gives CASSLGAAGGTGELFF. V is TRBV7-6 and J is TRBJ2-2; the match to TRBD1 covers 7 bases. The germline CDR1 and CDR2 sequences are SGHVS and FNYEAQ. The junction had 10 bases not matched to a gene; V was cut back by 5 bases and J by 4 bases. The CDR3 totals 16 residues.

This clone was observed a few times. The chain couples TRBV6-5 to TRBJ1-2; the D is unclear. The CDR3 contains 14 residues. V lost 2 bases to trimming and J lost 8 bases, with 15 bases between them. Germline CDR1 and CDR2: MNHEY and SVGAGI. The CDR3 sequence is CASSYTRSSGGYTF. The CDR3 DNA follows: TGTGCCAGCAGTTACACCCGGTCCTCGGGGGGCTACACCTTC.

This clone was counted between two and nine times. The J gene is TRBJ2-1, the V gene TRBV20-1, with 7 bases lining up with TRBD1. There are 11 residues in the CDR3. Trimming took 6 bases from V and 10 from J; bases not matched to a gene: 6. Germline loops: CDR1 DFQATT, CDR2 SNEGSKA (reference sequence). The CDR3 sequence: CSARGQEEQFF. CDR3 DNA sequence: TGCAGTGCCCGTGGACAGGAGGAGCAGTTCTTC.